Listed below are T cell receptor beta chains from one sample, sequenced in a study of blood T cells in healthy people across ages. TCRdb ran MiXCR on the 5' RACE reads and lists one entry per CDR3 protein. The data hold 700,000 or so distinct CDR3 sequences, with 22% observed a single time. The sample taken for sequencing was blood. These receptors were obtained from a man between 65 and 85 years old in good health. The CDR3 runs from the conserved cysteine through the conserved F or W. The D gene is left open where the match is weak. Size values are once, few and many counts, or a class for expanded clones, and some rows have none.

>NA|NA|TRBJ2-2|TRBV7-2
CASSLVSGTPGELFF
TGTGCCAGCAGCTTAGTATCGGGCACCCCCGGGGAGCTGTTTTTT
>NA|NA|TRBJ1-4|TRBV12-3/TRBV12-4
CASKPGPRVEKLFF
TGTGCCAGCAAACCGGGACCACGGGTGGAAAAACTGTTTTTT
>NA|few|TRBJ2-3|TRBV12-5
CASGFRDTDTQYF
TGTGCTAGTGGTTTCCGGGACACAGATACGCAGTATTTT
>TRBD1|NA|TRBJ2-1|TRBV3-1
CASSQENRGYNEQFF
TGTGCCAGCAGCCAAGAGAACAGGGGATACAATGAGCAGTTCTTC
>TRBD1|few|TRBJ1-1|TRBV29-1
CSVVHGAGTGYLGEAFF
TGCAGCGTTGTCCACGGAGCCGGGACAGGGTACTTGGGTGAAGCTTTCTTT
>NA|few|TRBJ1-5|TRBV4-1
CASSQEVIPDSNQPRHF
TGCGCCAGCAGCCAAGAAGTAATCCCGGATAGCAATCAGCCCCGGCATTTT
>NA|few|TRBJ1-2|TRBV10-3
CAISQTADYGYTF
TGTGCCATCAGCCAAACAGCGGACTATGGCTACACCTTC
>NA|few|TRBJ1-1|TRBV20-1
CSARVANTEAFF
TGCAGTGCTAGAGTAGCAAACACTGAAGCTTTCTTT
>NA|NA|TRBJ1-2|TRBV9
CASSVMDPPGGYTF
TGTGCCAGCAGCGTAATGGATCCACCCGGTGGCTACACCTTC
>NA|many|TRBJ1-4|TRBV7-9
CASSLVSTNEKLFF
TGTGCCAGCAGCTTAGTTTCTACCAATGAAAAACTGTTTTTT
>NA|NA|TRBJ1-6|TRBV12-3/TRBV12-4
CASSRGYSPLHF
TGTGCCAGCAGTCGCGGGTATTCACCCCTCCACTTT
>NA|NA|TRBJ1-2|TRBV29-1
CSVLLGQGYTF
TGCAGCGTCCTCCTCGGACAGGGCTACACCTTC
>NA|few|TRBJ1-5|TRBV5-1
CASSLEGPEGPQHF
TGCGCCAGCAGCTTGGAGGGACCTGAGGGGCCCCAGCATTTT
>TRBD1|NA|TRBJ2-1|TRBV12-3/TRBV12-4
CASTPQGNNEQFF
TGTGCCAGCACCCCACAGGGGAACAATGAGCAGTTCTTC
>NA|NA|TRBJ2-1|TRBV20-1
CSAGDDTYNEQFF
TGCAGTGCAGGGGACGACACCTACAATGAGCAGTTCTTC
>NA|NA|TRBJ1-1|TRBV27
CASSLFTRRVMEAFF
TGTGCCAGCAGTTTATTTACCCGCAGGGTCATGGAAGCTTTCTTT
>NA|NA|TRBJ1-2|TRBV6-1
CASSEADRGINYGYTF
TGTGCCAGCAGTGAAGCGGACCGAGGGATTAACTATGGCTACACCTTC
>NA|NA|TRBJ2-3|TRBV6-4
CASSAQGGDTQYF
TGTGCCAGCAGCGCCCAGGGTGGGGATACGCAGTATTTT
>TRBD1|NA|TRBJ1-5|TRBV6-2/TRBV6-3
CASRPHRGQDSNQPQHF
TGTGCCAGCAGGCCCCACAGGGGCCAGGATAGCAATCAGCCCCAGCATTTT
>TRBD1|few|TRBJ1-2|TRBV20-1
CSATPGQGSNYGYTF
TGCAGTGCCACTCCGGGACAGGGGTCTAACTATGGCTACACCTTC